Reported below is one TCR beta chain. This record belongs to a study of tumour-infiltrating T cells in Burkitt lymphoma. On the study more broadly: Repertoire clonality predicted overall and progression-free survival.

Profiled with immunoSEQ multiplex PCR; TCRdb holds only in-frame clones, not every one. The table includes 15,000 or so clones, 30% detected once. Trimming left V 5 bases short and J 2 bases short, with 10 bases between. This CDR3 comprises 14 residues. CDR1 MNHEY and CDR2 SMNVEV come from the germline V gene (reference sequence). Sequencing input: tumor tissue. J is TRBJ1-5 and V is TRBV27; tentative D call: TRBD1 (6 bases). The source of this sequence is a human donor with diffuse large B-cell lymphoma. This CDR3 reads CASSGGLGNQPQHF. CDR3 bases: TGTGCCAGCAGTGGGGGGCTGGGCAATCAGCCCCAGCATTTT.